This T cell receptor (beta chain) was captured in a study of patients and donors after allogeneic stem cell transplantation. From germline, CDR1 is MNHEY and CDR2 SVGEGT. This CDR3 contains 16 residues. The junction had 5 bases not matched to a gene; V was cut back by 2 bases and J by 1 base. TCRdb ran MiXCR on the RT-PCR reads and lists one entry per CDR3 protein. Altogether roughly 230,000 distinct CDR3 sequences are present, less than 15% being singletons, with the ten largest covering approximately 10%. This clonotype was sampled from a human donor who was either an allogeneic HSCT recipient or a stem cell or donor lymphocyte infusion donor (not recorded which). It is not recorded whose cells these are; they may come from a transplant donor. The sample was blood, either unsorted or a sorted T cell fraction (not recorded which). The V and J genes are TRBV6-2 or TRBV6-3 and TRBJ2-7, with 10 bases lining up with TRBD2. The CDR3 here is CASSYGSGGASYEQYF. Written as DNA, the CDR3 is TGTGCCAGCAGTTACGGCAGCGGGGGGGCGTCCTACGAGCAGTACTTC.